Sequencing of this T cell receptor beta chain was carried out in a study of cytomegalovirus exposure and HLA in healthy donors. Study outcomes and limitations: Immune exposure information available was restricted to CMV serostatus. There were over 150 TCR beta chains listed as cytomegalovirus-associated.

The CDR3 runs to 16 residues. The V gene lost 1 base and the J gene lost 4 bases, with 15 bases spanning the gap. Germline loops: CDR1 SGHAT, CDR2 FQNNGV. Each donor was nominally healthy when sampled (though unrecorded immune exposures were likely). The PCR ran on 60 Vbeta and 13 Jbeta primers. Sequencing was performed with immunoSEQ multiplex PCR; in TCRdb, only in-frame clones are kept and a portion is missing. Among some 160,000 clones listed, approximately 9% were seen once. Comment on this clone: No antigen is known for it.

The clonotype originates from a male donor in good health and CMV-seronegative. Source material: PBMCs. This chain connects TRBV11-2 to TRBJ2-3, with D possibly being TRBD2 (5 bases). For the CDR3, the DNA is TGTGCCAGCAGCTTAGTAAACGGGGATGTGGCAGATACGCAGTATTTT. It specifies CASSLVNGDVADTQYF.